A selection of T cell receptor beta chains follows, all from one sample in a study of T cell responses to AZD1222 COVID-19 vaccine. The assay was immunoSEQ multiplex PCR, and TCRdb's table has in-frame clones only and misses some. This table holds about 160,000 clones, about 90% found once. This material consisted of peripheral blood, taken on day 0 of AZD1222 vaccination. All receptors derive from an adult in good health. Both conserved end residues are part of each CDR3. The D gene is left open where the match is weak. Expanded clones are given a class, and other clones once, few, many or no size at all.

size,D,V,J,DNA,CDR3
-,-,TRBV28,TRBJ2-7,TGTGCCACCAGGGGTTACGAGCAGTACTTC,CATRGYEQYF
-,-,TRBV27,TRBJ1-1,TGTGCCAGCACCCTGACAGATATGAACACTGAAGCTTTCTTT,CASTLTDMNTEAFF
-,TRBD1,TRBV10-3,TRBJ2-3,TGTGCCATCAGTGAGCCCGGGACAGGGGGCACAGATACGCAGTATTTT,CAISEPGTGGTDTQYF
-,-,TRBV5-4,TRBJ2-1,TGTGCCAGCAGCTTGGATCGTAACTCCTACAATGAGCAGTTCTTC,CASSLDRNSYNEQFF
-,-,TRBV5-1,TRBJ2-3,TGCGCCAGCAGCTTGGGAATTGCCGCAGATACGCAGTATTTT,CASSLGIAADTQYF
-,-,TRBV1,TRBJ2-2,TGCACCAGCGGCCCAAACACCGGGGAGCTGTTTTTT,CTSGPNTGELFF
-,TRBD2,TRBV19,TRBJ2-7,TGTGCCAGTAGTACCCCGGGGGAGCGGGGCTCCTACGAGCAGTACTTC,CASSTPGERGSYEQYF
-,-,TRBV6-2/TRBV6-3,TRBJ2-7,TGTGCCAGCAGTTACCCGGCCCTATACGAGCAGTACTTC,CASSYPALYEQYF
-,-,TRBV10-3,TRBJ1-1,TGTGCCATCAGCCAGACTGTACGGGGTGAGGCTGAAGCTTTCTTT,CAISQTVRGEAEAFF
-,-,TRBV29-1,TRBJ1-1,TGCACCGCCCTTCTGAACACTGAAGCTTTCTTT,CTALLNTEAFF
-,-,TRBV7-2,TRBJ2-6,TGTGCCAGCAGCCCCCGAGGGTCTGGGGCCAACGTCCTGACTTTC,CASSPRGSGANVLTF
-,-,TRBV21-1,TRBJ1-1,TGTGCCAGCAGCGAGTTAGTGGACACTGAAGCTTTCTTT,CASSELVDTEAFF
once,-,TRBV24-1,TRBJ1-5,TGTGCCACCAGTGATGACAGGTTTGGCAATCAGCCCCAGCATTTT,CATSDDRFGNQPQHF
-,-,TRBV19,TRBJ1-2,TGTGCCAGTAGTATAGAGGATTTGGGCTATGGCTACACCTTC,CASSIEDLGYGYTF
-,TRBD1,TRBV5-1,TRBJ2-7,TGCGCCAGCAGCTTGGACTTCGGGGACAGGGTAAAGAACTACGAGCAGTACTTC,CASSLDFGDRVKNYEQYF
-,-,TRBV29-1,TRBJ1-2,TGCAGCGCCTTAGCCTCGAACTATGGCTACACCTTC,CSALASNYGYTF
-,-,TRBV14,TRBJ2-3,TGTGCCAGCAGCCGGACACCTAGCACAGATACGCAGTATTTT,CASSRTPSTDTQYF
-,-,TRBV3-1/TRBV3-2,TRBJ1-1,TGTGCCAGCAGCCCTGAGCGGGGGGACGGGGGAGCTTTCTTT,CASSPERGDGGAFF
-,-,TRBV15,TRBJ1-2,TGTGCCACCAGCCCCCGGGGGGCTGGCTACACCTTC,CATSPRGAGYTF
-,-,TRBV15,TRBJ2-7,TGTGCCACCAGCAGAGACCTGACCCTCCATGGCGAGCAGTACTTC,CATSRDLTLHGEQYF
-,-,TRBV4-3,TRBJ1-1,TGCGCCAGCAGCCAAGGATACTATCTCAGGCCGGAAGCTTTCTTT,CASSQGYYLRPEAFF
-,-,TRBV29-1,TRBJ1-1,TGCAGCGTTGATAATCAGGGGCCCGGTGAAGCTTTCTTT,CSVDNQGPGEAFF
-,-,TRBV10-3,TRBJ2-1,TGTGCCATCAGTATAGCGGAGATTTCCTACAATGAGCAGTTCTTC,CAISIAEISYNEQFF
-,-,TRBV7-9,TRBJ1-1,TGTGCCAGCATCATGACAGGAGCGAACACTGAAGCTTTCTTT,CASIMTGANTEAFF
few,-,TRBV27,TRBJ2-2,TGTGCCAGCAGTTTAATAGATACAAACGGGGAGCTGTTTTTT,CASSLIDTNGELFF
-,-,TRBV9,TRBJ2-2,TGTGCCAGCAGCGTAGTTACCGGGGAGCTGTTTTTT,CASSVVTGELFF
-,-,TRBV30,TRBJ2-7,TGTGCCTGGGGGTCTTACGAGCAGTACTTC,CAWGSYEQYF
-,TRBD2,TRBV25-1,TRBJ2-7,TGTGCCAGCAGTGAAGGGGTAGTAGCGGGAGTTAGCTACGAGCAGTACTTC,CASSEGVVAGVSYEQYF
-,-,TRBV24-1,TRBJ1-5,TGTGCCACCGGTTTAACGGATAGCAATCAGCCCCAGCATTTT,CATGLTDSNQPQHF
-,TRBD1,TRBV28,TRBJ2-7,TGTGCCAGCAGTTCCTGGACAGGGCCCTCCTACGAGCAGTACTTC,CASSSWTGPSYEQYF
-,-,TRBV2,TRBJ1-3,TGTGCCAGCAGCAGGGATTTATCTGGAAACACCATATATTTT,CASSRDLSGNTIYF
-,-,TRBV30,TRBJ1-6,TGTGCCTGGGGAGGGACGGGCGATAATTCACCCCTCCACTTT,CAWGGTGDNSPLHF
once,-,TRBV10-1,TRBJ1-6,TGCGCCAGCAGTGAAATGGTAGGGGGTTCACCCCTCCACTTT,CASSEMVGGSPLHF
-,-,TRBV6-5,TRBJ1-1,TGTGCCAGCAGTTACTTTGGGGGGGAACGGAACACTGAAGCTTTCTTT,CASSYFGGERNTEAFF
-,-,TRBV11-2,TRBJ2-7,TGTGCCAGCAGCCAAATTCAGGGACATACGTCCAACTACGAGCAGTACTTC,CASSQIQGHTSNYEQYF
-,-,TRBV7-2,TRBJ1-2,TGTGCCAGCTTAGGACCGCCTAACTATGGCTACACCTTC,CASLGPPNYGYTF
-,-,TRBV5-4,TRBJ2-7,TGTGCCAGCAGCCGATCTCCGCTACGTCCCGAGCAGTACTTC,CASSRSPLRPEQYF
-,-,TRBV9,TRBJ1-5,TGTGCCAGCAGCCCCCGGGGGAGCAATCAGCCCCAGCATTTT,CASSPRGSNQPQHF
-,-,TRBV10-2,TRBJ2-3,TGCGCCAGCAGCCTCCCGGGCTTCAGTACCGATACGCAGTATTTT,CASSLPGFSTDTQYF
-,TRBD1,TRBV30,TRBJ1-4,TGTGCCTGGAGTGACTCGACAGGGGTTGGAGTGGAAAAACTGTTTTTT,CAWSDSTGVGVEKLFF
-,-,TRBV12-3/TRBV12-4,TRBJ1-1,TGTGCCAGCAGACCAGGCGGGAACACTGAAGCTTTCTTT,CASRPGGNTEAFF
-,-,TRBV7-9,TRBJ2-6,TGTGCCAGCAGACCACCCATCTCTGGGGCCAACGTCCTGACTTTC,CASRPPISGANVLTF
-,-,TRBV5-4,TRBJ2-2,TGTGCCAGCAGCTTCGGCGGGCCCACCGGGGAGCTGTTTTTT,CASSFGGPTGELFF
-,-,TRBV11-3,TRBJ1-3,TGTGCCAGCAGCTTAGCAGGGTTCGGAAACACCATATATTTT,CASSLAGFGNTIYF